A selection of T cell receptor beta chains follows, all from one sample in a study of T cell responses to AZD1222 COVID-19 vaccine. Assay used: immunoSEQ multiplex PCR; TCRdb lists only in-frame clones, some missing. The table lists 150,000 or so clones, approximately 91% of them singletons. This sample comprised peripheral blood, obtained 28 days after the second AZD1222 dose. The receptor set was obtained from an adult who received the AZD1222 COVID-19 vaccine. The conserved cysteine and the conserved F or W are not part of the CDR3 here.

v_call: TRBV28
j_call: TRBJ1-2
cdr3_aa: ASSFGRVTSNYGYT

v_call: TRBV6-1
j_call: TRBJ2-3
cdr3_aa: ASSEGTGRDTQY

v_call: TRBV2
j_call: TRBJ1-1
cdr3_aa: ASSEEGTTEAF

v_call: TRBV12-3/TRBV12-4
j_call: TRBJ2-7
cdr3_aa: ASSLSSREQY

v_call: TRBV6-9
j_call: TRBJ2-7
cdr3_aa: ASSYCHEQY

v_call: TRBV19
j_call: TRBJ1-1
cdr3_aa: ASSIWGINSEAF

v_call: TRBV19
j_call: TRBJ1-3
cdr3_aa: ASSTWDSQGNTIY

v_call: TRBV5-1
j_call: TRBJ1-1
cdr3_aa: ASSLGQGGTEAF

v_call: TRBV18
j_call: TRBJ2-1
cdr3_aa: ASSPSLAGVDEQF

v_call: TRBV2
j_call: TRBJ1-5
cdr3_aa: ASRPVGGNQPQH

v_call: TRBV7-3
j_call: TRBJ2-1
cdr3_aa: ASSFWGSSYNEQF

v_call: TRBV6-5
j_call: TRBJ2-6
cdr3_aa: ASSPLVSGANVLT

v_call: TRBV20-1
j_call: TRBJ2-6
cdr3_aa: SASRTAGGANVLT

v_call: TRBV7-2
j_call: TRBJ1-1
cdr3_aa: ASSLEGTGTINTEAF

v_call: TRBV5-5
j_call: TRBJ2-1
cdr3_aa: ASSFGTGFYEQF

v_call: TRBV9
j_call: TRBJ2-1
cdr3_aa: ASSVGGLSPYNEQF

v_call: TRBV19
j_call: TRBJ1-5
cdr3_aa: ASSIQGSNQPQH

v_call: TRBV27
j_call: TRBJ1-2
cdr3_aa: ASTPWAGSGYT

v_call: TRBV11-2
j_call: TRBJ1-2
cdr3_aa: ASSSEWGPPYNYGYT

v_call: TRBV28
j_call: TRBJ1-1
cdr3_aa: ASSTRSSEAF

v_call: TRBV12-5
j_call: TRBJ1-1
cdr3_aa: ASGLAGVTEAF

v_call: TRBV11-2
j_call: TRBJ1-1
cdr3_aa: ASSLDPGGYPLF

v_call: TRBV4-3
j_call: TRBJ1-1
cdr3_aa: ASSQAGPLMNTEAF

v_call: TRBV18
j_call: TRBJ2-5
cdr3_aa: ASSPFGTSKETQY

v_call: TRBV7-8
j_call: TRBJ2-7
cdr3_aa: ASSSGLAGGYEQY

v_call: TRBV19
j_call: TRBJ1-2
cdr3_aa: ASSMGQGNGYT

v_call: TRBV28
j_call: TRBJ2-7
cdr3_aa: ASSPPGRTYEQY

v_call: TRBV6-5
j_call: TRBJ1-5
cdr3_aa: ASGRQGSNQPQH

v_call: TRBV7-2
j_call: TRBJ2-7
cdr3_aa: ASSHEKASSYEQY

v_call: TRBV7-8
j_call: TRBJ1-2
cdr3_aa: ASSPTGLNYGYT

v_call: TRBV6-2/TRBV6-3
j_call: TRBJ1-5
cdr3_aa: ASSPLGGGRSNQPQH

v_call: TRBV18
j_call: TRBJ2-7
cdr3_aa: ASSASRGYEQY

v_call: TRBV11-2
j_call: TRBJ2-3
cdr3_aa: ASSFFFPGSDTQY

v_call: TRBV7-2
j_call: TRBJ1-2
cdr3_aa: ASSHGRGANYGYT

v_call: TRBV3-1/TRBV3-2
j_call: TRBJ1-6
cdr3_aa: ASTPTVSYNSPLH

v_call: TRBV7-9
j_call: TRBJ2-1
cdr3_aa: ASSLGFPSGRYNEQF

v_call: TRBV28
j_call: TRBJ2-7
cdr3_aa: ASSFDGLAGDLQEQY

v_call: TRBV5-4
j_call: TRBJ1-1
cdr3_aa: ASSFGQKNTEAF

v_call: TRBV19
j_call: TRBJ2-5
cdr3_aa: ASSKDNRDQETQY

v_call: TRBV2
j_call: TRBJ1-3
cdr3_aa: ASSESRASLGAGNTIY

v_call: TRBV19
j_call: TRBJ2-2
cdr3_aa: ASNPGATGELF

v_call: TRBV28
j_call: TRBJ2-7
cdr3_aa: ATVDRKVYEQY

v_call: TRBV7-8
j_call: TRBJ2-2
cdr3_aa: ASSPSREYSTGELF

v_call: TRBV4-1
j_call: TRBJ2-1
cdr3_aa: ASSQGGQNEQF

v_call: TRBV5-6
j_call: TRBJ1-5
cdr3_aa: ASSSSWPQH

v_call: TRBV9
j_call: TRBJ1-1
cdr3_aa: ASSVGTDLLNTEAF

v_call: TRBV5-4
j_call: TRBJ2-1
cdr3_aa: ASSYSAYNEQF

v_call: TRBV7-9
j_call: TRBJ2-7
cdr3_aa: ASSLENEQY

v_call: TRBV3-1/TRBV3-2
j_call: TRBJ2-3
cdr3_aa: ASSLRATDTQY

v_call: TRBV5-6
j_call: TRBJ1-3
cdr3_aa: ASSLQGWSGNTIY